The T cell receptor (beta chain) under discussion was sequenced for a study of blood T cells in healthy people across ages. Each sample provided at least 6 micrograms of extracted total RNA. Using a J-beta primer mix together with a sample-barcoded 5' primer, a second PCR was run for roughly 6 to 12 cycles. TCRdb itself ran the 5' RACE reads through MiXCR, one entry per CDR3 protein. Counted here are some 1.6 million distinct CDR3 sequences, almost 35% occurring once; the ten biggest clones make up approximately 10%. The CDR3 extends over 10 amino acids. CDR1 and CDR2 (germline): SQVTM, ANQGSEA. V was pared by 8 bases and J by 7 bases, with 11 bases between.

The sample comprised blood. The receptor was derived from a woman aged 25-40 years in good health. V gene TRBV29-1 combines with J gene TRBJ1-1; possible D gene TRBD1, 6 bases. The CDR3 coding sequence is TGCAGCATTGCGGACAGTGAAGCTTTCTTT. It codes for CSIADSEAFF. The variable domain in full, completed from reference TRBV29-1 and TRBJ1-1, reads SAVISQKPSRDICQRGTSLTIQCQVDSQVTMMFWYRQQPGQSLTLIATANQGSEATYESGFVIDKFPISRPNLTFSTLTVSNMSPEDSSIYLCSIADSEAFFGQGTRLTVV.